The clone carrying this T cell receptor beta chain showed up many times. TCRdb recomputed calls from the RT-PCR reads with MiXCR, one row per CDR3 protein. This sample carries about 680,000 distinct CDR3 sequences, 11% to 15% of them seen once, and the ten largest clones take roughly 3.9%. The CDR3 contains 14 residues. Germline V lookup: CDR1 ENHRY, CDR2 SYGVKD. The ends were cut back, 4 bases at V and 4 bases at J, with 14 bases in the middle. The rearrangement joins TRBV10-3 to TRBJ2-7; a possible D gene is TRBD1 (6 bases). The source is a female donor in good health, serving as a healthy control. Material for sequencing was memory CD4+ T cells from blood. For the CDR3, the DNA is TGTGCCATCAGTGTCTCGCCAGGGGAGTACGAGCAGTACTTC. Translated: CAISVSPGEYEQYF.